The clone carrying this TCR beta chain was observed a few times. V was clipped by 0 bases and J by 0 bases, with 12 bases between them. Per germline, CDR1 SGHNT and CDR2 YYREEE (reference sequence). The CDR3 loop spans 16 amino acids. As processed by the authors: Nucleated cell counts were estimated from reference gene primer amplification. The data were produced by immunoSEQ multiplex PCR, yet TCRdb's version contains in-frame clones alone and is incomplete. V, J and clone size are those of that table, while D and trimming were read from the DNA. The sample carries about 140,000 clones, 88% recorded once. These data originate in a study of blood T cell repertoires in COVID-19. Looking at the study overall: There were acute and convalescent COVID-19 samples, and they came from the United States, Italy and Spain. PBMCs, B-cell-depleted T cells, or T cells provided the cDNA or gDNA that made up the material.

This TCR was sampled from a man between 65 and 80 years old with acute or convalescent COVID-19. The sequenced material came from peripheral blood. V and J are TRBV5-4 and TRBJ1-2; D possibly corresponds to TRBD1 (5 bases). DNA of the CDR3: TGTGCCAGCAGCTTGGCCCGGCAGACAGCTAACTATGGCTACACCTTC. Its protein product is CASSLARQTANYGYTF.